This passage covers 18 T cell receptor beta chains from one sample sequenced in a study of T cell responses to AZD1222 COVID-19 vaccine (TCRdb year 2021). Receptors were amplified or captured by the immunoSEQ multiplex PCR assay. TCRdb took this table from immuneACCESS and kept in-frame rearrangements with V and J called. Such tables lack part of the clones; where checked against another copy, unresolved V genes explain under half of the gap, and the rest is unexplained. The table for this sample lists about 140,000 clones; nearly 95% of them were counted only once. The ten largest clones capture around 3.5% of the sample. The time point label, read with the paper, signifies: about 28 days (+/-7) after the second vaccine dose. The sample was peripheral blood, taken 28 days after the second AZD1222 dose. Every receptor here comes from an adult who received the AZD1222 COVID-19 vaccine.

This rearrangement joins TRBV9 to TRBJ1-1; tentative D call: TRBD1 (6 bases). Per the germline V gene, CDR1 is SGDLS and CDR2 is YYNGEE. The CDR3 has 13 residues. The germline V and J ends were trimmed by 3 bases and 4 bases, with 10 bases remaining between them. The CDR3 nucleotides are TGTGCCAGCAGCGCCGGGACACTCACTGAAGCTTTCTTT. Translating it yields CASSAGTLTEAFF.

The chain combines TRBV19 with TRBJ2-2, with D maybe TRBD2 (7 bases). Germline V lookup: CDR1 LNHDA, CDR2 SQIVND (reference sequence). V lost 3 bases and J 3 bases, leaving 20 bases between the germline ends. The CDR3 is made up of 18 amino acids. The CDR3 DNA is TGTGCCAGTAGTATGGTAGCCGGGGGCGGGAGCTACACCGGGGAGCTGTTTTTT. It yields the protein CASSMVAGGGSYTGELFF.

The chain links TRBV7-2 to TRBJ2-5; no reliable D call. The ends were cut back, 5 bases at V and 0 bases at J, with 7 bases in the middle. CDR3 length: 13 amino acids. The germline CDR1 and CDR2 sequences are SGHTA and FQGNSA. Here the CDR3 DNA reads TGTGCCAGCAGCCCTCACAACCAAGAGACCCAGTACTTC. It specifies CASSPHNQETQYF.

The chain combines TRBV10-2 with TRBJ2-7; D is undetermined. The CDR3 runs 11 residues. CDR1 and CDR2 (germline): WSHSY, SAAADI. V lost 4 bases and J 2 bases, leaving 3 bases between the germline ends. The CDR3 spells CASSAAYEQYF. In DNA form, the CDR3 reads TGCGCCAGCAGTGCAGCCTACGAGCAGTACTTC.

The chain combines TRBV27 with TRBJ2-1; D is possibly TRBD2 (5 bases). The CDR3 runs 12 residues. The ends were cut back, 6 bases at V and 4 bases at J, with 7 bases in the middle. Looked up from germline, CDR1 is MNHEY and CDR2 is SMNVEV (reference sequence). In nucleotides, the CDR3 is TGTGCCAGCAGAGCGGAATACAATGAGCAGTTCTTC. Translating it yields CASRAEYNEQFF.

This chain uses TRBV28 with TRBJ2-7, with TRBD2 identical over 16 bases. The germline V gene encodes CDR1 MDHEN and CDR2 SYDVKM. The CDR3 is 19 residues long. Germline trimming cut 6 bases from V and 1 base from J; bases unmatched to any gene: 12. The chain's CDR3 is CASSLGTSGRAIMSYEQYF. As DNA, the CDR3 is TGTGCCAGCAGCCTGGGGACTAGCGGGAGGGCTATAATGTCCTACGAGCAGTACTTC.

This clone was seen a single time. This rearrangement joins TRBV5-1 to TRBJ2-3; D remains unclear. Germline V lookup: CDR1 SGHRS, CDR2 YFSETQ. The CDR3 length is 13 residues. The V gene lost 4 bases and the J gene lost 0 bases, with 6 bases spanning the gap. CDR3 loop: CASSTGSTDTQYF. The DNA of the CDR3 is TGCGCCAGCAGCACGGGTAGCACAGATACGCAGTATTTT.

The chain joins TRBV6-2 or TRBV6-3 to TRBJ1-1; 8 nucleotides match TRBD1. With V trimmed by 5 bases and J by 5 bases, 4 bases remained unmatched. Germline V gene lookup returns CDR1 MNHEY and CDR2 SVGEGT. The CDR3 runs 13 residues. CDR3 DNA: TGTGCCAGCAGTCGGGACAGGACAACTGAAGCTTTCTTT. Translation: CASSRDRTTEAFF.

The V call is TRBV4-1, the J call TRBJ2-7; 7 bases align to TRBD1. From germline, CDR1 is MGHRA and CDR2 YSYEKL. V was pared by 3 bases and J by 5 bases, with 7 bases of the junction left unmatched. The CDR3 is made up of 14 amino acids. CDR3 coding DNA: TGCGCCAGCAGCCAGCAGGGGGTACGGGACGAGCAGTACTTC. This encodes CASSQQGVRDEQYF.

This clone was observed once. The chain employs TRBV19 and TRBJ1-2, with a tentative D call TRBD1 (6 bases). V was pared by 5 bases and J by 2 bases, with 21 bases between. Germline CDR1 is LNHDA and CDR2 is SQIVND (reference sequence). This CDR3 comprises 17 residues. The CDR3 loop reads CASSAQGYVLRNYGYTF. CDR3 nucleotide sequence: TGTGCCAGTAGTGCACAGGGTTATGTATTACGAAACTATGGCTACACCTTC.

This chain joins TRBV5-1 and TRBJ1-1, with D tentatively TRBD1 (6 bases). V gave up 1 base and J gave up 0 bases, with 7 bases separating them. Per the germline V gene, CDR1 is SGHRS and CDR2 is YFSETQ. This CDR3 has 14 residues. The DNA of the CDR3 is TGCGCCAGCAGCTTGAGGACAGTGAACACTGAAGCTTTCTTT. This sequence encodes CASSLRTVNTEAFF.

This clone was recorded once. V and J are TRBV10-3 and TRBJ2-1, with TRBD1 identical over 8 bases. The ends lost 3 bases at V and 3 bases at J; junction bases unmatched: 4. The germline V gene encodes CDR1 ENHRY and CDR2 SYGVKD. The CDR3 consists of 15 residues. CDR3 in DNA: TGTGCCATCAGTGACTCCGGACAGGGCTACAATGAGCAGTTCTTC. The encoded protein is CAISDSGQGYNEQFF.

This rearrangement joins TRBV30 to TRBJ2-2; unclear D gene. Germline lookup yields CDR1 GTSNPN and CDR2 SVGIG (reference sequence). Trimming stripped 4 bases from V and 6 bases from J, with 6 bases between. The CDR3 is made up of 11 amino acids. This chain's CDR3 is CAWIAAGELFF. CDR3 bases: TGTGCCTGGATAGCCGCCGGGGAGCTGTTTTTT.

The chain uses TRBV2 and TRBJ1-2; no reliable D call. CDR3 length: 14 residues. Trimming took 0 bases from V and 5 from J, leaving 10 bases between them. The germline gives CDR1 SNHLY, CDR2 FYNNEI. The CDR3 DNA is TGTGCCAGCAGTGAAGCGCCGGGAGGGTATGGCTACACCTTC. Amino acid sequence: CASSEAPGGYGYTF.

The gene calls are TRBV4-2 and TRBJ2-7, with TRBD1 identical over 7 bases. Looked up from germline, CDR1 is LGHNA and CDR2 is YNFKEQ. Trimming removed 1 base from V and 6 bases from J; junction bases left unmatched: 9. The CDR3 is made up of 15 amino acids. The CDR3 sequence: CASSQGSRQGGEQYF. DNA for the CDR3: TGTGCCAGCAGCCAAGGAAGTCGACAGGGCGGCGAGCAGTACTTC.

About this clone itself: Other DNA sequences in this specimen translate into the identical CDR3. The rearrangement uses TRBV5-1 and TRBJ1-5; no clear D gene. Germline assignment: CDR1 SGHRS and CDR2 YFSETQ. Deletions cut 4 bases from V and 2 bases from J, with 7 bases between. This CDR3 has 13 amino acids. CDR3 protein: CASSPQGNQPQHF. For the CDR3, the DNA is TGCGCCAGCAGCCCTCAGGGCAATCAGCCCCAGCATTTT.

This clone occurred once. The chain has TRBV27 and TRBJ1-1; D is perhaps TRBD1 (6 bases). Germline values: CDR1 MNHEY, CDR2 SMNVEV (reference sequence). The CDR3 covers 14 residues. V was shortened by 3 bases and J by 5 bases, with 13 bases between the two germline ends. CDR3 loop: CASSFGQRITEAFF. The CDR3 DNA sequence: TGTGCCAGCAGTTTCGGACAGAGGATTACTGAAGCTTTCTTT.

The chain has TRBV24-1 and TRBJ1-5; D is undetermined. The CDR3 runs 13 residues. Germline V CDR1 and CDR2: KGHDR, SFDVKD. Trimming shortened V by 4 bases and J by 3 bases, and 6 bases separated the two germline ends. CDR3 protein: CATSDHDNQPQHF. CDR3 DNA: TGTGCCACCAGTGACCACGACAATCAGCCCCAGCATTTT.